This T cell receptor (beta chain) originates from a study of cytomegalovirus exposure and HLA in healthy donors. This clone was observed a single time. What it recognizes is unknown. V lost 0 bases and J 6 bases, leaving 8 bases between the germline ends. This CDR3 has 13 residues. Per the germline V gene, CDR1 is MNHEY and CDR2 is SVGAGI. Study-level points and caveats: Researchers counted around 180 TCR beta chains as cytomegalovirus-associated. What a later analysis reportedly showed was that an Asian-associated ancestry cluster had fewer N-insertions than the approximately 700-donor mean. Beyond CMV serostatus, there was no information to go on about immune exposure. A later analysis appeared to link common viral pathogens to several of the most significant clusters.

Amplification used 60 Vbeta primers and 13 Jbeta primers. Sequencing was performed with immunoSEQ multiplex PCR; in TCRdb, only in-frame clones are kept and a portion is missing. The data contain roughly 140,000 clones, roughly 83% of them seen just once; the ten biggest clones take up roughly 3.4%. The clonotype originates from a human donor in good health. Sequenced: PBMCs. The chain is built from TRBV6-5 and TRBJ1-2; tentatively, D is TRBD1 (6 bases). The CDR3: CASSYSRTDGYTF. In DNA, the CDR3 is TGTGCCAGCAGTTACTCGCGGACAGATGGCTACACCTTC.